This entry concerns a single T cell receptor beta chain. What antigen it recognizes has not been identified. Qualities for individual bases were not recorded, and no much larger clone is one base off. This entry comes from a study of blood T cell repertoires in COVID-19 (dated by TCRdb to 2020 to 2022). With respect to the entire study: Samples covering the acute and convalescent phases of COVID-19 were provided by collaborators in the United States, Italy and Spain. The material from the prospective study consisted of cDNA or gDNA derived from T cells, B-cell-depleted T cells, or PBMCs. Samples were obtained from the ongoing ImmuneRACE study (first 160 participants) and from approximately 1,200 subjects provided by 6 global collaborators. Where available, HLA class I and class II types were obtained from metadata supplied by the sample provider rather than from assay-based typing. The repertoires were made available in a free public database intended to serve as a resource for research on the immune response to SARS-CoV-2. The sample metadata nearly always contained a de-identified subject ID, COVID-19 status, age in years and sex. The dataset comprised deeply sampled blood TCRbeta repertoires from subjects exposed to, actively infected with, or recovered from COVID-19.

Broader findings and caveats from the paper: Clinical and demographic metadata were provided uncurated, with the amount varying by source and participant.

TCRbeta CDR3 regions were amplified from genomic DNA by means of the immunoSEQ Assay, a bias-controlled multiplex PCR. Processing in the source paper ran as follows. The number of nucleated cells in each sample was estimated from the amplification of reference gene primers within the assay. Sequence reads were collapsed and filtered to measure the absolute abundance of every unique TCRbeta CDR3 rearrangement. For each sample, productive Simpson clonality was calculated by taking the square root of Simpson's diversity index across productive rearrangements. Not all clones reach the TCRdb copy of this immuneACCESS table, which keeps in-frame sequences only. Checked studies attribute under half of the gap to unresolved V genes and leave the rest unexplained. V and J calls and clone size are those listed in that table; D and trimming were worked out from the DNA. This sample is represented by roughly 130,000 clones; about 80% of them were singletons. In total, the top ten clones hold more than 10% of the sample.

The germline V end is reduced by 4 bases and the J end by 0 bases; junction bases left unmatched: 4. The CDR3, cysteine through phenylalanine, is 16 amino acids long. Kept here is only the CDR3 DNA, which spans 48 bases and is read in frame from base 1. The CDR1 and CDR2 encoded by the germline V gene are KGHDR and SFDVKD. The collaborating institutions used their own protocols to collect whole blood in K2EDTA tubes. Collaborator samples were shipped for TCRbeta analysis as frozen whole blood, isolated PBMCs, or DNA extracted from either sample type. The sequenced sample was peripheral blood. The origin of this receptor is a woman aged 55-75 years with acute or convalescent COVID-19. The rearranged chain carries TRBV24-1 and TRBJ2-1, with 8 junctional bases fitting TRBD2. The DNA sequence is TGTGCCACCAGTGACCACGGGGGGGCCTCCTACAATGAGCAGTTCTTC. Its protein reads: CATSDHGGASYNEQFF.